This passage covers 17 T cell receptor beta chains from one sample sequenced in a study of blood T cell repertoires in COVID-19. The data were produced by immunoSEQ multiplex PCR, yet TCRdb's version contains in-frame clones alone and is incomplete. The data show about 270,000 clones, around 91% seen once. The specimen sequenced was PBMCs or T cells enriched from blood (not recorded which). The receptors shown here come from a woman younger than 30 who had recovered from COVID-19.

This rearrangement joins TRBV6-6 to TRBJ1-5; 8 bases are shared with TRBD1. The CDR3 is made up of 17 amino acids. CDR1 is MNHNY, CDR2 SVGAGI, per germline (reference sequence). The trim removed 5 bases at V and 0 bases at J, leaving 9 bases unmatched. The CDR3 region is CASSPGQVLYSNQPQHF. The DNA for the CDR3 is TGTGCCAGCAGTCCGGGACAGGTCCTATATAGCAATCAGCCCCAGCATTTT.

The chain carries TRBV4-1 and TRBJ2-3; D is unclear. The V and J ends lost 0 bases and 5 bases respectively, with 12 bases between them. Germline V gene lookup returns CDR1 MGHRA and CDR2 YSYEKL. The CDR3 extends over 15 amino acids. CDR3 amino acids: CASSQDTRLVDTQYF. The CDR3 DNA reads TGCGCCAGCAGCCAAGATACCAGGTTGGTAGATACGCAGTATTTT.

CDR3 sequence reads: CASSLYSGGALDTQYF. Here the CDR3 DNA reads TGTGCCAGCAGCTTGTATAGCGGGGGGGCTTTAGATACGCAGTATTTT. V usage is TRBV5-6 and J usage is TRBJ2-3; 11 positions agree with TRBD2. Germline V gives CDR1 SGHDT, CDR2 YYEEEE. This CDR3 is built from 16 residues. V dropped 1 base and J dropped 5; count of bases not matched to a gene: 6.

In DNA form, the CDR3 reads TGTGCCACCAGTGGAGGGACAGGGCCCCACGAGCAGTACTTC. This encodes CATSGGTGPHEQYF. The chain joins TRBV24-1 to TRBJ2-7; TRBD1 matches 9 bases. The V gene's germline CDR1 is KGHDR and CDR2 SFDVKD. This CDR3 is built from 14 residues. V gave up 5 bases and J gave up 5 bases; unmatched junction bases: 6.

The chain combines TRBV7-6 with TRBJ2-5; D possibly corresponds to TRBD1 (6 bases). Germline V gene data show CDR1 as SGHVS and CDR2 as FNYEAQ. V dropped 2 bases and J dropped 5 bases, with 6 bases sitting between them. The CDR3 consists of 12 residues. CDR3 amino acids: CASSLQGETQYF. CDR3 in DNA: TGTGCCAGCAGCTTACAGGGGGAGACCCAGTACTTC.

This clone was seen more than once but under ten times. The rearrangement links TRBV7-5 to TRBJ1-3; TRBD1, the D gene given by the table, was not confirmed from the DNA. TRBV7-5 represents a pseudogene. The CDR3 totals 16 residues. Here the CDR3 DNA reads TGTGCCAGAAGCTCCACGGACAGGGGTTATCGAAACACCATATATTTT. Residues: CARSSTDRGYRNTIYF.

This clone was recorded many times. This chain connects TRBV5-1 to TRBJ2-1; 12 positions agree with TRBD2. Looked up from germline, CDR1 is SGHRS and CDR2 is YFSETQ. J lost 4 bases, V lost 4 bases, and 6 bases had no gene match. This CDR3 is built from 16 residues. CDR3 coding DNA: TGCGCCAGCAGCCCACTGACTAGCGGGGGTTACAATGAGCAGTTCTTC. Encoded protein: CASSPLTSGGYNEQFF.

This clone was seen only a few times. This rearrangement joins TRBV14 to TRBJ1-4; TRBD1 agrees at 7 bases. This CDR3 has 14 residues. V lost 4 bases, J lost 8 bases, and 7 bases stayed unmatched. Germline CDR1 SGHDN, CDR2 FVKESK. The CDR3 DNA sequence: TGTGCCAGCAGCCGCGACAGGGTACAGGAAAAACTGTTTTTT. Translated, it gives CASSRDRVQEKLFF.

The chain combines TRBV18 with TRBJ1-1, with 7 bases lining up with TRBD1. The germline V gene has CDR1 KGHSH and CDR2 LQKENI. There are 16 residues in the CDR3. V gave up 3 bases and J gave up 1 base; unmatched junction bases: 8. CDR3 nucleotide sequence: TGTGCCAGCTCACCCCGACAGGGTCAAGGGAACACTGAAGCTTTCTTT. Amino acids: CASSPRQGQGNTEAFF.

The chain has TRBV27 and TRBJ2-6; weak D call: TRBD2 (6 bases). CDR3 size: 16 residues. V lost 7 bases, J lost 2 bases, and 15 bases lay in between. CDR1 is MNHEY, CDR2 SMNVEV, per germline (reference sequence). DNA for the CDR3: TGTGCCAGCACCCTCCGGACGGGGGCTGGGGCCAACGTCCTGACTTTC. It translates to CASTLRTGAGANVLTF.

V is TRBV5-1 and J is TRBJ2-1; a weak D match, TRBD1 (5 bases). Trimming shortened V by 7 bases and J by 5 bases, and 10 bases separated the two germline ends. Germline loops: CDR1 SGHRS, CDR2 YFSETQ. This CDR3 region has 12 residues. The CDR3 DNA follows: TGCGCCAGCTTAGACAGAAACAATGAGCAGTTCTTC. It is translated as CASLDRNNEQFF.

This rearrangement joins TRBV24-1 to TRBJ2-3; 9 bases are a match to TRBD1. The CDR3 covers 16 residues. Germline loops: CDR1 KGHDR, CDR2 SFDVKD. The junction had 4 bases not matched to a gene; V was cut back by 1 base and J by 3 bases. The chain's CDR3 is CATSDFPGQGTDTQYF. CDR3 DNA: TGTGCCACCAGTGATTTTCCCGGACAGGGGACAGATACGCAGTATTTT.

The CDR3 sequence: CASPGVRMNTEAFF. Written as DNA, the CDR3 is TGTGCCAGCCCCGGGGTGAGGATGAACACTGAAGCTTTCTTT. V is TRBV21-1 and J is TRBJ1-1. TRBV21-1 is termed a pseudogene. CDR3 length: 14 residues.

V and J are TRBV5-4 and TRBJ2-2; D is possibly TRBD2 (6 bases). This CDR3 spans 15 amino acids. Germline CDR1 reads SGHNT; CDR2 reads YYREEE (reference sequence). V was pared by 0 bases and J by 4 bases, with 10 bases between. The CDR3 loop is CASSLVVGGTGELFF. Written as DNA, the CDR3 is TGTGCCAGCAGCTTGGTGGTCGGGGGCACCGGGGAGCTGTTTTTT.

The rearrangement joins TRBV6-1 to TRBJ1-1; D possibly corresponds to TRBD1 (6 bases). This CDR3 comprises 13 residues. The germline CDR1 and CDR2 sequences are MNHNS and SASEGT. V lost 2 bases to trimming and J lost 7 bases, with 11 bases between them. As DNA, the CDR3 is TGTGCCAGCAGTGAATCGGGCAGGGGTGAAGCTTTCTTT. Translation: CASSESGRGEAFF.

This chain connects TRBV19 to TRBJ1-3; TRBD1 aligns across 11 bases. V lost 5 bases, J lost 7 bases, and 13 bases stayed unmatched. This CDR3 spans 17 amino acids. From germline, CDR1 is LNHDA and CDR2 SQIVND (reference sequence). The CDR3 here is CASSPDRGHFSKNTIYF. Here the CDR3 DNA reads TGTGCCAGTAGTCCGGACAGGGGGCATTTCAGCAAGAACACCATATATTTT.

This rearrangement joins TRBV7-8 to TRBJ1-2, with D maybe TRBD1 (5 bases). There are 16 residues in the CDR3. Trimming removed 2 bases at V and 2 bases at J, with 15 bases between. Germline V CDR1 and CDR2: SGHVS, FQNEAQ. CDR3 sequence: CASSLKSGTYNYGYTF. As DNA, the CDR3 is TGTGCCAGCAGCTTAAAATCTGGGACTTACAACTATGGCTACACCTTC.